This T cell receptor (beta chain) originates from a study of blood T cell repertoires in COVID-19. As for the study in general: Whether acute or convalescent, the COVID-19 samples came from the United States, Italy and Spain. PBMCs, B-cell-depleted T cells, or T cells were the source of the cDNA or gDNA that made up the material.

Looked up from germline, CDR1 is SGHAT and CDR2 is FQNNGV. The trim removed 3 bases at V and 0 bases at J, leaving 2 bases unmatched. The CDR3 totals 15 residues. In the authors' workflow: Reference gene primer amplification in the assay estimated nucleated cell counts. Libraries were prepared by immunoSEQ multiplex PCR; TCRdb keeps only in-frame clonotypes and omits some of them. Clone size and the V and J calls come from that table; the DNA yielded D and trimming. The sample holds 100,000 to 150,000 clones, roughly 89% seen once. The V and J genes are TRBV11-2 and TRBJ2-3; 8 nucleotides match TRBD1. Sample: peripheral blood. This receptor was taken from a middle-aged man with active or convalescent COVID-19. CDR3 bases: TGTGCCAGCAGCTTTAGGACAGGGAGCACAGATACGCAGTATTTT. Translation gives CASSFRTGSTDTQYF. The entire variable domain, with the rest obtained from reference TRBV11-2 and TRBJ2-3, is as follows: EAGVAQSPRYKIIEKRQSVAFWCNPISGHATLYWYQQILGQGPKLLIQFQNNGVVDDSQLPKDRFSAERLKGVDSTLKIQPAKLEDSAVYLCASSFRTGSTDTQYFGPGTRLTVL.